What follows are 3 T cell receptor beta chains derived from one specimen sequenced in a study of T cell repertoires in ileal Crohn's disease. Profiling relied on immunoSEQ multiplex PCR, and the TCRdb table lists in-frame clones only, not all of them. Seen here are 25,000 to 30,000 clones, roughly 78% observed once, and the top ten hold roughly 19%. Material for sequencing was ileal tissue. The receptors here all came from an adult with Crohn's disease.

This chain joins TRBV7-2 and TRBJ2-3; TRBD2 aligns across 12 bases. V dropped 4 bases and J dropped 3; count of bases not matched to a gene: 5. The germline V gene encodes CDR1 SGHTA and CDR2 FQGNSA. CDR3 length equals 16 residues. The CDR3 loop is CASSSGLAGRTDTQYF. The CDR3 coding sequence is TGTGCCAGCAGCTCGGGACTAGCGGGTCGGACAGATACGCAGTATTTT.

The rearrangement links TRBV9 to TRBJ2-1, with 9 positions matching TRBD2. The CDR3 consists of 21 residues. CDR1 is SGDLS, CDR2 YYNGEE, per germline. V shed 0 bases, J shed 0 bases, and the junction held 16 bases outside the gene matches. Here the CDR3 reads CASSVEGSSGDRRSSYNEQFF. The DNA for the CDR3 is TGTGCCAGCAGCGTAGAGGGGTCTAGCGGGGACCGCCGCAGCTCCTACAATGAGCAGTTCTTC. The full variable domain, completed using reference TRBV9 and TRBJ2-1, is DSGVTQTPKHLITATGQRVTLRCSPRSGDLSVYWYQQSLDQGLQFLIQYYNGEERAKGNILERFSAQQFPDLHSELNLSSLELGDSALYFCASSVEGSSGDRRSSYNEQFFGPGTRLTVL.

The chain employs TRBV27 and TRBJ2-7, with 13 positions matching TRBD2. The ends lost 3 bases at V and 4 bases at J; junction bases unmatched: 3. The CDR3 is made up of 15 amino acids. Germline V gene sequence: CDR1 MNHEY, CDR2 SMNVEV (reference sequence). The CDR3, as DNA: TGTGCCAGCAGTTTCCTGACTAGCGGGGGGTACGAGCAGTACTTC. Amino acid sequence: CASSFLTSGGYEQYF.